Presented here are 28 T cell receptor beta chains from one specimen sequenced in a study of blood T cells in healthy people across ages. A sample-barcoded 5' primer and a J-beta primer mix were used in a second PCR of about 6 to 11 cycles. One entry per CDR3 protein, called by TCRdb with MiXCR from the 5' RACE reads. The table has some 760,000 distinct CDR3 sequences, around 25% seen once. The data were also submitted as part of a second study, on T cells of mothers and their children.

Specimen: blood. The receptors come from a boy aged 5-17 years in good health.

This clonotype has just a few counts. CDR3 sequence: CSAPPGAPQPSSGSTDTQYF. CDR3 in DNA: TGCAGTGCACCCCCCGGAGCCCCACAACCTTCTAGCGGCAGCACAGATACGCAGTATTTT. V usage is TRBV20-1 and J usage is TRBJ2-3; 7 positions match TRBD2. This CDR3 contains 20 residues. The germline V gene has CDR1 DFQATT and CDR2 SNEGSKA (reference sequence). J was trimmed by 0 bases and V by 6 bases; bases with no gene match: 24.

This clonotype was detected only a few times. V usage is TRBV29-1 and J usage is TRBJ2-7; 10 bases align to TRBD2. Germline V lookup: CDR1 SQVTM, CDR2 ANQGSEA. This CDR3 is 14 amino acids long. V was clipped by 7 bases and J by 7 bases; unmatched bases: 13. The CDR3 bases are TGCAGCGCCGCTACTAGCGGGACATCGGGAGAGCAGTACTTC. Translated, it gives CSAATSGTSGEQYF.

The CDR3 here is CASSLIGGLTNEKLFF. The DNA for the CDR3 is TGCGCCAGCAGCTTAATAGGGGGCTTGACTAATGAAAAACTGTTTTTT. The chain employs TRBV5-1 and TRBJ1-4, with TRBD1 identical over 7 bases. The CDR3 contains 16 residues. Germline trimming cut 2 bases from V and 2 bases from J; bases unmatched to any gene: 6. Germline V gene lookup returns CDR1 SGHRS and CDR2 YFSETQ.

V and J are TRBV12-5 and TRBJ2-5; 7 bases match TRBD1. Germline V CDR1 and CDR2: LGHNT, FRNRAP. The CDR3 totals 17 residues. The junction had 7 bases not matched to a gene; V was cut back by 0 bases and J by 0 bases. DNA for the CDR3: TGTGCTAGTGGTTTGGTACGGGGACAGACAAACCAAGAGACCCAGTACTTC. Translation: CASGLVRGQTNQETQYF.

This clonotype was counted a few times. V is TRBV20-1 and J is TRBJ2-1, with 7 bases aligning to TRBD1. Germline-derived CDR1 and CDR2 are DFQATT and SNEGSKA (reference sequence). There are 14 residues in the CDR3. Trimming cost V 5 bases and J 7 bases; bases outside gene matches: 11. CDR3 protein: CSAFTDRLGNEQFF. The CDR3 nucleotides read TGCAGTGCTTTCACGGACAGGTTAGGAAATGAGCAGTTCTTC.

V gene TRBV11-2 combines with J gene TRBJ2-7; TRBD2 might be the D (6 bases). V gave up 5 bases and J gave up 9 bases, with 20 bases separating them. CDR1 and CDR2 from the germline V gene are SGHAT and FQNNGV. This CDR3 is 14 amino acids long. In DNA form, the CDR3 reads TGTGCCAGCAGCCCGCGTAGGGAGGCTCGGGCGCAGTACTTC. This gives the protein CASSPRREARAQYF.

The chain joins TRBV28 to TRBJ1-1; D remains ambiguous. Between the trimmed V and J ends, which lost 9 bases and 1 base, there was a span of 18 bases. Germline V gene data show CDR1 as MDHEN and CDR2 as SYDVKM. This CDR3 comprises 15 residues. The CDR3 spells CARSETTSTNTEAFF. The CDR3 DNA reads as TGTGCCAGAAGTGAGACGACTTCCACGAACACTGAAGCTTTCTTT.

This sequence joins TRBV2 and TRBJ2-2, with 10 bases aligning to TRBD2. The germline V gene encodes CDR1 SNHLY and CDR2 FYNNEI. The CDR3 extends over 15 amino acids. The junction had 12 bases not matched to a gene; V was cut back by 10 bases and J by 7 bases. The CDR3 DNA reads as TGTGCCACCTCGGGCCTAGCGGGAGCTAACGGGGAGCTGTTTTTT. Its protein product is CATSGLAGANGELFF.

The chain uses TRBV21-1 and TRBJ2-4. TRBV21-1 represents a pseudogene. The CDR3 length is 14 residues. The CDR3 is CASSKGRDWIIQYF. The CDR3 DNA reads as TGTGCCAGCAGCAAAGGCCGAGATTGGATCATTCAGTACTTC.

The chain carries TRBV20-1 and TRBJ2-7; 9 nucleotides line up with TRBD2. The V segment lost 5 bases and the J segment 7 bases; nucleotides outside the gene matches: 9. The CDR3 is 13 amino acids. Germline V CDR1 and CDR2: DFQATT, SNEGSKA (reference sequence). The CDR3 DNA reads TGCAGTGCTTCGCGGGAGGGCCCGTGGGAGCAGTACTTC. It specifies CSASREGPWEQYF.

The chain links TRBV3-1 to TRBJ2-5, with D perhaps TRBD2 (5 bases). Trimming pared 4 bases from V and 9 bases from J, leaving 12 bases between. This CDR3 spans 12 amino acids. The germline gives CDR1 LGHDT, CDR2 YNNKEL (reference sequence). Here the CDR3 reads CASSPPRRSQYF. In DNA form, the CDR3 reads TGTGCCAGCAGCCCCCCCCGGAGGTCCCAGTACTTC.

The chain couples TRBV20-1 to TRBJ1-5, with TRBD1 matching over 8 bases. Germline V gene data show CDR1 as DFQATT and CDR2 as SNEGSKA (reference sequence). This CDR3 is 15 amino acids long. V lost 3 bases to trimming and J lost 3 bases; unmatched junction nucleotides: 7. The CDR3 loop reads CSASPGQGYNQPQHF. Written as DNA, the CDR3 is TGCAGTGCTAGCCCCGGACAGGGATACAATCAGCCCCAGCATTTT.

This clonotype has a handful of counts. J is TRBJ1-2 and V is TRBV7-2; maybe TRBD1 (6 bases). V lost 0 bases, J lost 2 bases, and 13 bases lay in between. The CDR3 covers 16 residues. The germline V gene has CDR1 SGHTA and CDR2 FQGNSA. The DNA for the CDR3 is TGTGCCAGCAGCTTAGCGCGGAACAGGGTAAACTATGGCTACACCTTC. This translates into CASSLARNRVNYGYTF.

This clonotype was found a few times. This chain uses TRBV7-6 with TRBJ2-5, with D hard to call. The better agreement between TRBJ2-7 and the DNA end casts doubt on the J call. The germline gives CDR1 SGHVS, CDR2 FNYEAQ. CDR3 length: 13 amino acids. The CDR3 spells CASSSTDGVEQYF. CDR3 coding DNA: TGTGCCAGCAGCTCAACGGATGGGGTCGAGCAGTACTTC.

Of note for this clonotype: This CDR3 fails to terminate in the conserved phenylalanine or tryptophan, so it likely reflects a read error. The rearrangement uses TRBV12-3 or TRBV12-4 and TRBJ2-5, with D possibly TRBD2 on 5 matching bases. The CDR3 is made up of 13 amino acids. V lost 6 bases, J lost 5 bases, and 13 bases lay in between. CDR3 coding DNA: TGTGCCAGCAGCATCTCGGGGTTCGAGACCCAGTACCTC. It encodes CASSISGFETQYL.

This clonotype has a handful of counts. The chain employs TRBV4-2 and TRBJ2-5, with D possibly TRBD1 on 6 matching bases. Gene TRBJ2-1 matches the end of the DNA better, so the J call may be wrong. This CDR3 is 15 amino acids long. In germline, CDR1 is LGHNA, CDR2 YNFKEQ. This CDR3 is CASSQDISRGNEQFF. The CDR3 DNA reads as TGTGCCAGCAGCCAAGATATCTCCAGGGGAAATGAGCAGTTCTTC.

The table lists this clonotype with a few counts. V usage is TRBV5-1 and J usage is TRBJ2-1; possibly TRBD2 for D (7 bases). Germline lookup yields CDR1 SGHRS and CDR2 YFSETQ. Deletions cut 1 base from V and 3 bases from J, with 14 bases between. This CDR3 has 16 residues. The CDR3 coding sequence is TGCGCCAGCAGCTTGTCCGTCGGGGGGCACTACAATGAGCAGTTCTTC. It is translated as CASSLSVGGHYNEQFF. Full variable domain (remainder filled in from reference TRBV5-1 and TRBJ2-1): KAGVTQTPRYLIKTRGQQVTLSCSPISGHRSVSWYQQTPGQGLQFLFEYFSETQRNKGNFPGRFSGRQFSNSRSEMNVSTLELGDSALYLCASSLSVGGHYNEQFFGPGTRLTVL.

The chain links TRBV12-3 or TRBV12-4 to TRBJ2-5; D is perhaps TRBD2 (5 bases). The CDR3 spans 15 residues. Trimming took 2 bases from V and 7 from J, leaving 17 bases between them. CDR3 nucleotides: TGTGCCAGCAGTTTAAGGTCGGGCGCGGGCGGGACCCAGTACTTC. Protein sequence: CASSLRSGAGGTQYF.

This clonotype was recorded a few times. The chain carries TRBV4-3 and TRBJ2-7; 14 bases agree with TRBD2. The germline V gene has CDR1 LGHNA and CDR2 YSLEER. CDR3 length equals 15 residues. Unmatched junction bases numbered 5, after V lost 4 bases and J lost 6 bases. The CDR3 nucleotides read TGCGCCAGCAGCCTAAGACTAGCGGGGGGGTTCGAGCAGTACTTC. It specifies CASSLRLAGGFEQYF.

This clonotype has just a few counts. The chain carries TRBV12-3 or TRBV12-4 and TRBJ2-5, with a tentative D call TRBD2 (6 bases). This CDR3 has 13 amino acids. Trimming removed 6 bases from V and 7 bases from J, with 15 bases in between. The CDR3 here is CASRPGLKGTQYF. The CDR3 DNA follows: TGTGCCAGCAGGCCGGGACTCAAGGGGACCCAGTACTTC.

CDR3 DNA: TGCAGTCTGCGGGGACTAGGGTTTGTCGGGGCGACAGATACGCAGTATTTT. Translated, it gives CSLRGLGFVGATDTQYF. V gene TRBV20-1 combines with J gene TRBJ2-3, with TRBD2 identical over 8 bases. The V gene's germline CDR1 is DFQATT and CDR2 SNEGSKA (reference sequence). Trimming cost V 8 bases and J 3 bases; bases outside gene matches: 19. The CDR3 runs to 17 residues.

The chain has TRBV20-1 and TRBJ2-3; unclear D gene. Germline V gene sequence: CDR1 DFQATT, CDR2 SNEGSKA (reference sequence). Trimming stripped 5 bases from V and 1 base from J, with 19 bases between. The CDR3 sequence is 16 residues long. The CDR3, as DNA: TGCAGTGCTTCGGAGACGGGCCGGCGAGGCACAGATACGCAGTATTTT. Protein sequence: CSASETGRRGTDTQYF.

This clonotype was observed a few times. This rearrangement joins TRBV11-2 to TRBJ2-5, with D perhaps TRBD1 (5 bases). Per germline, CDR1 SGHAT and CDR2 FQNNGV. Trimming shortened V by 6 bases and J by 2 bases, and 19 bases separated the two germline ends. CDR3 size: 16 residues. The CDR3 bases are TGTGCCAGCAGTCTTACCGGGCCCCCAGGGCAAGAGACCCAGTACTTC. The encoded protein is CASSLTGPPGQETQYF.

The V gene is TRBV7-3, the J gene TRBJ2-5, with D perhaps assigned TRBD1 or TRBD2 (6 bases each). V lost 1 base and J 5 bases, leaving 14 bases between the germline ends. Germline CDR1 and CDR2: SGHTA and FQGTGA. This CDR3 has 15 residues. The CDR3 sequence is CASSLRWGALETQYF. The CDR3 region has the DNA TGTGCCAGCAGCTTAAGATGGGGGGCCTTGGAGACCCAGTACTTC.

This clonotype has a handful of counts. V and J are TRBV6-2 or TRBV6-3 and TRBJ2-5, with 10 bases lining up with TRBD2. The V gene's germline CDR1 is MNHEY and CDR2 SVGEGT. There are 17 residues in the CDR3. V was pared by 1 base and J by 1 base, with 6 bases of the junction left unmatched. In nucleotides, the CDR3 is TGTGCCAGCAGTTACTATGGACTAGCGGACCTCCAAGAGACCCAGTACTTC. This sequence encodes CASSYYGLADLQETQYF.

The chain joins TRBV2 to TRBJ1-5; the match to TRBD1 covers 12 bases. Germline-derived CDR1 and CDR2 are SNHLY and FYNNEI. The CDR3 extends over 15 amino acids. Trimming cost V 5 bases and J 7 bases; bases outside gene matches: 6. The CDR3 here is CASSSGTGGGQPQHF. The CDR3 DNA reads as TGTGCCAGCAGTTCCGGGACAGGGGGCGGGCAGCCCCAGCATTTT. Looking up the rest from reference TRBV2 and TRBJ1-5 gives the full variable domain: EPEVTQTPSHQVTQMGQEVILRCVPISNHLYFYWYRQILGQKVEFLVSFYNNEISEKSEIFDDQFSVERPDGSNFTLKIRSTKLEDSAMYFCASSSGTGGGQPQHFGDGTRLSIL.

This clonotype was recorded many times. V usage is TRBV5-5 and J usage is TRBJ1-2; D call uncertain. CDR1 and CDR2 (germline): SGHKS, YYEKEE (reference sequence). V dropped 3 bases and J dropped 5 bases, with 14 bases sitting between them. The CDR3 is 14 amino acids. As DNA, the CDR3 is TGTGCCAGCAGCTCCCCCACGGGGAGATATGGCTACACCTTC. It yields the protein CASSSPTGRYGYTF. Complete variable domain (other parts from reference TRBV5-5 and TRBJ1-2): DAGVTQSPTHLIKTRGQQVTLRCSPISGHKSVSWYQQVLGQGPQFIFQYYEKEERGRGNFPDRFSARQFPNYSSELNVNALLLGDSALYLCASSSPTGRYGYTFGSGTRLTVV.

V is TRBV6-1 and J is TRBJ2-1; 10 bases line up with TRBD1. The DNA matches TRBJ2-5 better at its end, which makes the J call doubtful. The CDR3 runs 15 residues. Germline-derived CDR1 and CDR2 are MNHNS and SASEGT. The CDR3 reads CASSEDRGFQETQYF. The CDR3 coding sequence is TGTGCCAGCAGTGAGGACAGGGGGTTCCAAGAGACCCAGTACTTC.